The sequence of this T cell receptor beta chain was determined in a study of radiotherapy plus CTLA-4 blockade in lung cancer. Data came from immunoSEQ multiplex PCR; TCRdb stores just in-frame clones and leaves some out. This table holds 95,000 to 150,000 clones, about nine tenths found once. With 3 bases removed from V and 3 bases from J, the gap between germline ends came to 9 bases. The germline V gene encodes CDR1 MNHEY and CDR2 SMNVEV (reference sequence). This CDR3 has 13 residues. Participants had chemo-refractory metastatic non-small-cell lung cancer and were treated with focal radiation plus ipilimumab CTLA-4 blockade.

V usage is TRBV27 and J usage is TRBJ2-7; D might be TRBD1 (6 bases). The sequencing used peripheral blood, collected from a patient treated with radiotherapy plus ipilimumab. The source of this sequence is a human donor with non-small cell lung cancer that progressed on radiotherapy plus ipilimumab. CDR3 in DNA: TGTGCCAGCAGTTTCTCGACAGGCTACGAGCAGTACTTC. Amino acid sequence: CASSFSTGYEQYF.